This T cell receptor beta chain derives from a study of T cell changes during pregnancy in multiple sclerosis. Only in-frame clones appear in the TCRdb table, and some are missing; sequencing was by immunoSEQ multiplex PCR. Seen here are 55,000 to 75,000 clones, about 90% observed once, and the top ten hold less than 1.5%. Germline assignment: CDR1 LNHNV and CDR2 YYDKDF (reference sequence). This CDR3 has 16 residues. V was pared by 2 bases and J by 1 base, with 5 bases of the junction left unmatched. This clonotype originated in a female donor in good health, enrolled as a control in a pregnancy study. The J gene is TRBJ1-3, the V gene TRBV15; 7 bases map to TRBD1. The material was peripheral blood, obtained in the third trimester of pregnancy. The CDR3 DNA sequence: TGTGCCACCAGCAGACCGGGACAGTTATCTGGAAACACCATATATTTT. Residues: CATSRPGQLSGNTIYF.